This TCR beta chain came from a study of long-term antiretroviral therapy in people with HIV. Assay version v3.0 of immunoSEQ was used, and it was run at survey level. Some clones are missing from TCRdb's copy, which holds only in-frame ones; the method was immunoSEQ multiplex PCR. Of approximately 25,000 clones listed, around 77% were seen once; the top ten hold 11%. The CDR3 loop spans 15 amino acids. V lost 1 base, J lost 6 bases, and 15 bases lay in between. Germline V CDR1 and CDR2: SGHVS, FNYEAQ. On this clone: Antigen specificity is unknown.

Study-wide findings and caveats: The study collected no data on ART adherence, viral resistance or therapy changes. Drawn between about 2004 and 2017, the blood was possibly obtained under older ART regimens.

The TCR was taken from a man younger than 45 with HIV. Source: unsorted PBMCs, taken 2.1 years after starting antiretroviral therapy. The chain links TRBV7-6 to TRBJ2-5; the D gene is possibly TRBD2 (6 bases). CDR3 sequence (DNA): TGTGCCAGCAGCTTAGTGCCGGGGGTGGCAAAGACCCAGTACTTC. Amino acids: CASSLVPGVAKTQYF.